This paragraph covers one T cell receptor (beta chain) sequence. Its antigen remains unidentified. This entry is derived from a study of molecular identifiers for immune sequencing clone quantification. General study points: Because of identical TCR molecules sharing a barcode, sizes of highly expanded clones could be underestimated.

Libraries of naive CD8 cells were prepared from 20,000 to 1,000,000 sorted cells using 10%, 30% or 50% RNA. Using a CD8+CD4-CCR7+CD45RA+ phenotype, naive CD8 T cells were sorted. MiXCR, run by TCRdb on the PCR reads, gives a single entry per CDR3 protein. The sample records hundreds of thousands of distinct CDR3 sequences, 25% being singletons. The germline V gene has CDR1 MGHRA and CDR2 YSYEKL. V lost 0 bases and J lost 4, with 6 bases in between. CDR3 length: 13 residues. This chain joins TRBV4-1 and TRBJ1-1; D unresolved. The material sequenced was naive CD8+ T cells from blood, with Jurkat cell RNA spiked in. The subset is: FACS-sorted CD8+CD4-CCR7+CD45RA+ naive T cells. This TCR came from a human donor in good health. Some libraries in this study had Jurkat cell RNA spiked in. The DNA of the CDR3 is TGCGCCAGCAGCCAAGATCCTAGCACTGAAGCTTTCTTT. Translated, it gives CASSQDPSTEAFF.